One sample yielded the 17 T cell receptor beta chains listed below, sequenced in a study of T cells after yellow fever vaccination. TCRdb itself ran the 5' RACE reads through MiXCR, one entry per CDR3 protein. The sample includes roughly 310,000 distinct CDR3 sequences, about 3.5% seen only once; the top ten take 23%. The starting material was PBMCs, obtained on the day of the yellow fever booster vaccination. Receptors were obtained from a man younger than 35 who received the YFV17D yellow fever vaccine.

A few counts support this clonotype. V usage is TRBV7-2 and J usage is TRBJ2-1; TRBD2 might be the D (6 bases). Trimming pared 5 bases from V and 5 bases from J, leaving 19 bases between. This CDR3 region has 16 residues. Germline assignment: CDR1 SGHTA and CDR2 FQGNSA. This CDR3 reads CASSLLVGLQNNEQFF. CDR3 coding DNA: TGTGCCAGCAGCCTCCTGGTGGGACTCCAGAACAATGAGCAGTTCTTC.

A few counts support this clonotype. The chain combines TRBV12-3 or TRBV12-4 with TRBJ1-3; possibly TRBD1 for D (5 bases). The CDR3 contains 15 residues. Trimming cost V 6 bases and J 2 bases, with 14 bases left between them. The CDR3 DNA reads TGTGCCAGCAGGATCGAGGGGCCGGCTGGAAACACCATATATTTT. This gives the protein CASRIEGPAGNTIYF.

Ten or more counts support this clonotype. V and J are TRBV20-1 and TRBJ1-3, with no clear D. The V gene lost 2 bases and the J gene lost 2 bases, with 13 bases spanning the gap. The germline gives CDR1 DFQATT, CDR2 SNEGSKA (reference sequence). The CDR3 runs 15 residues. The CDR3 nucleotides read TGCAGTGCTAGACGGTCACTTGTCCCTGGAAACACCATATATTTT. Residues: CSARRSLVPGNTIYF.

This clonotype was picked up a small number of times. The chain employs TRBV5-6 and TRBJ1-1; D gene ambiguous. Trimming left V 1 base short and J 4 bases short, with 11 bases between. This CDR3 has 14 residues. Germline CDR1 is SGHDT and CDR2 is YYEEEE. The CDR3 DNA reads TGTGCCAGCAGCTTGTGGGATCTGGGCACTGAAGCTTTCTTT. Translating gives CASSLWDLGTEAFF.

This clonotype was recorded many times. The rearrangement uses TRBV14 and TRBJ2-3; no clear D. The CDR3 runs 13 residues. Germline values: CDR1 SGHDN, CDR2 FVKESK. V was trimmed by 2 bases and J by 5 bases, leaving 8 bases between them. The CDR3 protein is CASSQHIGDTQYF. CDR3 coding DNA: TGTGCCAGCAGCCAACATATCGGAGATACGCAGTATTTT. The full variable domain, its missing parts supplied by reference TRBV14 and TRBJ2-3, is EAGVTQFPSHSVIEKGQTVTLRCDPISGHDNLYWYRRVMGKEIKFLLHFVKESKQDESGMPNNRFLAERTGGTYSTLKVQPAELEDSGVYFCASSQHIGDTQYFGPGTRLTVL.

CDR3 loop: CASSPGRGTYEQYF. CDR3 DNA sequence: TGTGCCAGCAGTCCCGGGAGGGGCACCTACGAGCAGTACTTC. The chain employs TRBV6-5 and TRBJ2-7; 8 nucleotides agree with TRBD2. V trimming: 5 bases; J trimming: 2 bases; junction bases outside the gene matches: 5. CDR1 and CDR2 (germline): MNHEY, SVGAGI. CDR3 length: 14 amino acids.

The chain is built from TRBV7-9 and TRBJ2-5; D is perhaps TRBD2 (5 bases). Germline lookup yields CDR1 SEHNR and CDR2 FQNEAQ (reference sequence). The CDR3 loop spans 17 amino acids. V gave up 3 bases and J gave up 5 bases, with 22 bases separating them. Written as DNA, the CDR3 is TGTGCCAGCAGCTTCCAGACCCTTGAGAGTCGAGGGGAGACCCAGTACTTC. Encoded protein: CASSFQTLESRGETQYF. Based on the CDR3 plus reference TRBV7-9 and TRBJ2-5, the full variable domain is DTGVSQNPRHKITKRGQNVTFRCDPISEHNRLYWYRQTLGQGPEFLTYFQNEAQLEKSRLLSDRFSAERPKGSFSTLEIQRTEQGDSAMYLCASSFQTLESRGETQYFGPGTRLLVL.

This clonotype was counted many times. The V gene is TRBV24-1, the J gene TRBJ2-3; D uncertain. CDR1 and CDR2 from the germline V gene are KGHDR and SFDVKD. Deletions cut 4 bases from V and 1 base from J, with 20 bases between. There are 18 residues in the CDR3. The CDR3 reads CATSEPPVWAKGTDTQYF. The CDR3, as DNA: TGTGCCACCAGTGAACCCCCGGTGTGGGCGAAGGGCACAGATACGCAGTATTTT.

This clonotype was seen more than once but under ten times. The chain links TRBV4-1 to TRBJ1-1; TRBD1 aligns across 7 bases. The CDR3 has 15 residues. V trimming: 7 bases; J trimming: 0 bases; junction bases outside the gene matches: 8. Germline V gene data show CDR1 as MGHRA and CDR2 as YSYEKL. DNA of the CDR3: TGCGCCAGCAATCTTCCCGGGACAGTGAACACTGAAGCTTTCTTT. The encoded protein is CASNLPGTVNTEAFF.

This clonotype was detected a few times. The chain joins TRBV10-1 to TRBJ2-2; 10 nucleotides agree with TRBD2. The CDR3 contains 13 residues. Germline assignment: CDR1 WNHNN and CDR2 SYGVQD (reference sequence). Trimming removed 3 bases from V and 14 bases from J; junction bases left unmatched: 6. The CDR3, as DNA: TGCGCCAGCAGTGAAATAGCGGGGGGTCCTCTGTTTTTT. Protein: CASSEIAGGPLFF.

Remarks on this clonotype: This may stem from a read error, because a much larger clone lies one nucleotide away. The chain joins TRBV7-3 to TRBJ2-1; 9 nucleotides match TRBD2. The CDR3 is made up of 13 amino acids. Germline-derived CDR1 and CDR2 are SGHTA and FQGTGA. The CDR3 bases are TGTGCCAGCAGCCTAGCGGGGTGGGATGAGCAGTTATTC. Translating gives CASSLAGWDEQLF.

The table lists this clonotype with many counts. The V and J genes are TRBV7-9 and TRBJ2-5, with a weak D call TRBD2 (6 bases). The V gene's germline CDR1 is SEHNR and CDR2 FQNEAQ (reference sequence). Trimming took off 6 bases at V and 1 base at J, with 9 bases between the two ends. The CDR3 is 13 residues long. The CDR3 sequence: CASSWDFQETQYF. The CDR3 nucleotides are TGTGCCAGCAGTTGGGACTTCCAAGAGACCCAGTACTTC. The complete variable domain, with remaining parts taken from reference TRBV7-9 and TRBJ2-5, reads DTGVSQNPRHKITKRGQNVTFRCDPISEHNRLYWYRQTLGQGPEFLTYFQNEAQLEKSRLLSDRFSAERPKGSFSTLEIQRTEQGDSAMYLCASSWDFQETQYFGPGTRLLVL.

This clonotype turned up a few times. The chain is built from TRBV5-4 and TRBJ2-1; 9 bases map to TRBD1. The V gene's germline CDR1 is SGHNT and CDR2 YYREEE (reference sequence). The CDR3 has 13 residues. V trimming: 5 bases; J trimming: 9 bases; junction bases outside the gene matches: 6. CDR3 loop: CASRSQGAREQFF. CDR3 DNA: TGTGCCAGCAGATCACAGGGGGCGCGTGAGCAGTTCTTC.

This clonotype was picked up many times. The J gene is TRBJ1-6, the V gene TRBV12-3 or TRBV12-4; D gene uncertain. Trimming took 3 bases from V and 9 from J, leaving 6 bases between them. This CDR3 has 12 residues. CDR3 amino acids: CASSLPGSPLHF. As DNA, the CDR3 is TGTGCCAGCAGTTTGCCTGGTTCACCCCTCCACTTT.

This clonotype was seen at least ten times. V usage is TRBV5-1 and J usage is TRBJ1-1; D unresolved. Deletions cut 3 bases from V and 3 bases from J, with 12 bases between. Germline V gene sequence: CDR1 SGHRS, CDR2 YFSETQ. This CDR3 region has 14 residues. DNA of the CDR3: TGCGCCAGCAGCTATCTCAGCGGCGACACTGAAGCTTTCTTT. Its protein product is CASSYLSGDTEAFF. Looking up the rest from reference TRBV5-1 and TRBJ1-1 gives the full variable domain: KAGVTQTPRYLIKTRGQQVTLSCSPISGHRSVSWYQQTPGQGLQFLFEYFSETQRNKGNFPGRFSGRQFSNSRSEMNVSTLELGDSALYLCASSYLSGDTEAFFGQGTRLTVV.

Only a few counts were recorded for this clonotype. The J gene is TRBJ2-1, the V gene TRBV14, with TRBD1 identical over 9 bases. The V gene end was trimmed by 1 base and the J gene end by 4 bases; junction bases not matched to a gene: 14. In germline, CDR1 is SGHDN, CDR2 FVKESK. This CDR3 contains 19 residues. In DNA form, the CDR3 reads TGTGCCAGCAGCCAAGTCAGGGGGGGACAGGGTCTGATTTACAATGAGCAGTTCTTC. The encoded protein is CASSQVRGGQGLIYNEQFF.

This clonotype was seen a few times. This chain uses TRBV7-2 with TRBJ2-2, with D maybe TRBD1 (6 bases). The V and J ends lost 4 bases and 0 bases respectively, with 15 bases between them. The CDR3 spans 17 residues. Germline V gene lookup returns CDR1 SGHTA and CDR2 FQGNSA. The CDR3 sequence: CASSYTDRFANTGELFF. The CDR3 DNA follows: TGTGCCAGCAGCTATACCGACAGGTTCGCGAACACCGGGGAGCTGTTTTTT.